This T cell receptor beta chain is from a study of vaccination effects on CD4 cells after COVID-19. On the study more broadly: Post-vaccine specimens arrived a median 72 days past the second dose.

In the case of this clone: What it recognizes is unknown.

Peptide-pool stimulation followed by sequencing identified expanded antigen-specific CD4+ clonotypes in the ViraFEST assay. Isolation of CD4+ T cells took place after about nine days of culture. Either the mRNA-1273 or the BNT162b2 vaccine was given to participants as two doses. Every well housed two million PBMC, which grew in culture alongside around 10 IU/ml IL-2 and 10 ug/ml peptides. The data were produced by immunoSEQ multiplex PCR, yet TCRdb's version contains in-frame clones alone and is incomplete. The table records tens of thousands of clones, about four fifths of them present only once. Unmatched junction bases numbered 6, after V lost 6 bases and J lost 2 bases. The CDR3 sequence is 14 residues long. The germline V gene encodes CDR1 LNHDA and CDR2 SQIVND (reference sequence).

The source of this sequence is a human donor who received a COVID-19 vaccine. Some clones in this sample may be carry-over from other donors' samples. The sample was CD4+ T cells from PBMCs cultured with SARS-CoV-2 spike peptides, taken after COVID-19 vaccination. The chain has TRBV19 and TRBJ1-2; TRBD1 matches at 7 bases. CDR3 bases: TGTGCCAGTAGAGAGGACAGGCTCAACTATGGCTACACCTTC. Residues: CASREDRLNYGYTF. Supplemented by reference TRBV19 and TRBJ1-2, the full variable domain reads DGGITQSPKYLFRKEGQNVTLSCEQNLNHDAMYWYRQDPGQGLRLIYYSQIVNDFQKGDIAEGYSVSREKKESFPLTVTSAQKNPTAFYLCASREDRLNYGYTFGSGTRLTVV.